The rows below give T cell receptor beta chains drawn from one sample of a study of blood T cells in healthy people across ages. Via MiXCR, TCRdb re-called the 5' RACE reads, giving one row per CDR3 protein. The sample holds 1.5 million to 2 million distinct CDR3 sequences, around 36% seen once. The sequenced sample consisted of blood. These receptors all come from a woman aged 25 to 39 in good health. The CDR3 runs from the conserved cysteine through the conserved F or W. A D gene is named only where the DNA matches it firmly. Rows may omit the clone size; those that give it use once, few, many or a size class.

d_gene	v_gene	len	j_gene	abundance	CDR3aa	CDR3nt
TRBD2	TRBV7-8	16	TRBJ2-3	-	CASSEWTSSGTDTQYF	TGTGCCAGCAGCGAATGGACTAGCTCTGGCACAGATACGCAGTATTTT
-	TRBV3-1	14	TRBJ1-2	-	CASSQDRGGSGYTF	TGTGCCAGCAGCCAAGATAGAGGGGGAAGTGGCTACACCTTC
TRBD2	TRBV9	15	TRBJ2-3	few	CASSGPSGGTDTQYF	TGTGCCAGCAGCGGACCTAGCGGGGGCACAGATACGCAGTATTTT
-	TRBV15	15	TRBJ2-7	-	CATSRDRESPSEQYF	TGTGCCACCAGCAGAGATCGAGAATCTCCTAGCGAGCAGTACTTC
-	TRBV12-3/TRBV12-4	12	TRBJ1-1	-	CASSPRGNEAFF	TGTGCCAGCAGCCCGAGAGGGAACGAAGCTTTCTTT
-	TRBV4-2	15	TRBJ2-3	many	CASSQEFSLGGTQYF	TGTGCCAGCAGCCAAGAGTTCTCTCTCGGGGGCACGCAGTATTTT
-	TRBV29-1	12	TRBJ2-1	-	CSSSRSYNEQFF	TGCAGTAGCTCTCGGTCCTACAATGAGCAGTTCTTC
TRBD2	TRBV9	16	TRBJ2-1	few	CASSGASGGSYNEQFF	TGTGCCAGCAGCGGGGCTAGCGGGGGGTCCTACAATGAGCAGTTCTTC
-	TRBV4-1	16	TRBJ2-1	-	CASSLRAEYLYNEQFF	TGCGCCAGCAGCCTGAGGGCGGAATACCTCTACAATGAGCAGTTCTTC
-	TRBV27	15	TRBJ2-1	-	CASSFPTGYGNEQFF	TGTGCCAGCAGTTTCCCCACAGGGTACGGCAATGAGCAGTTCTTC
TRBD2	TRBV7-9	16	TRBJ2-7	few	CASSLTSGRLSYEQYF	TGTGCCAGCAGCTTGACTAGCGGGAGATTATCCTACGAGCAGTACTTC
TRBD2	TRBV27	18	TRBJ2-1	-	CASSPRGLAELLYNEQFF	TGTGCCAGCAGTCCCCGGGGACTAGCGGAGCTCCTCTACAATGAGCAGTTCTTC
-	TRBV24-1	14	TRBJ2-5	-	CATRDSGTEETQYF	TGTGCCACCAGGGATTCCGGGACGGAAGAGACCCAGTACTTC
-	TRBV10-2	17	TRBJ2-1	few	CASSEGQRYRSYNEQFF	TGCGCCAGCAGTGAAGGACAGCGCTACCGCTCCTACAATGAGCAGTTCTTC
-	TRBV28	14	TRBJ1-5	-	CASSPRRSSQPQHF	TGTGCCAGCAGTCCCAGGAGAAGTTCCCAGCCCCAGCATTTT
TRBD2	TRBV20-1	14	TRBJ2-7	few	CRGSPGLSGLGQYF	TGCAGGGGATCACCGGGACTAAGCGGTCTGGGGCAGTACTTC
-	TRBV12-3/TRBV12-4	14	TRBJ1-4	few	CASSLAPRGEKLFF	TGTGCCAGCAGTTTAGCCCCACGCGGTGAAAAACTGTTTTTT
-	TRBV28	14	TRBJ2-5	-	CASSLQLYQETQYF	TGTGCCAGCAGTTTACAGCTGTACCAAGAGACCCAGTACTTC
TRBD2	TRBV5-1	17	TRBJ2-1	few	CASSFPGGSSSYNEQFF	TGCGCCAGCAGCTTTCCCGGGGGGTCAAGCTCCTACAATGAGCAGTTCTTC
-	TRBV28	15	TRBJ2-5	-	CASSMNPGVRETQYF	TGTGCCAGCAGTATGAATCCAGGGGTCCGGGAGACCCAGTACTTC
TRBD1	TRBV4-1	14	TRBJ2-1	-	CASSHGTGVHEQFF	TGCGCCAGCAGCCACGGGACAGGGGTACATGAGCAGTTCTTC
TRBD2	TRBV20-1	21	TRBJ2-3	-	CSAGPTFSGLAGGPCADTQYF	TGCAGTGCTGGACCCACGTTTTCGGGACTAGCGGGGGGGCCCTGCGCAGATACGCAGTATTTT
-	TRBV27	14	TRBJ1-6	-	CASSLGLGIPPLHF	TGTGCCAGCAGTTTAGGGTTGGGGATTCCACCCCTCCACTTT
-	TRBV15	14	TRBJ2-5	few	CATSSRGSGETLYF	TGTGCCACCAGCAGTAGGGGGTCGGGAGAGACCCTGTACTTC
-	TRBV6-6	13	TRBJ1-4	-	CASSPPALRKLFF	TGTGCCAGCAGTCCCCCCGCTTTGCGAAAACTGTTTTTT
TRBD1	TRBV15	15	TRBJ2-7	-	CATSLVRTGRYEQYF	TGTGCCACCAGCTTGGTTCGGACAGGTCGGTACGAGCAGTACTTC
TRBD2	TRBV13	15	TRBJ2-1	-	CASTGLAGGYNEQFF	TGTGCCAGCACCGGACTAGCGGGGGGATACAATGAGCAGTTCTTC
TRBD2	TRBV9	18	TRBJ2-1	-	CASSVGLAGAGDYNEQFF	TGTGCCAGCAGCGTCGGACTAGCGGGAGCCGGGGATTACAATGAGCAGTTCTTC
-	TRBV4-1	17	TRBJ1-1	few	CASSQGGREFLATEAFF	TGCGCCAGCAGCCAGGGGGGCAGAGAGTTCCTCGCGACTGAAGCTTTCTTT
TRBD2	TRBV27	15	TRBJ2-3	-	CASSPGRGGPDTQYF	TGTGCCAGCTCCCCGGGTCGGGGGGGCCCAGATACGCAGTATTTT
-	TRBV28	11	TRBJ2-5	-	CASSSPGSQYF	TGTGCCAGCAGTTCCCCCGGGTCCCAGTACTTC
-	TRBV6-6	13	TRBJ2-7	-	CASSVEGFYEQYF	TGTGCCAGCAGTGTCGAGGGATTTTACGAGCAGTACTTC
-	TRBV5-1	14	TRBJ2-7	few	CASSLSLKGVEQYF	TGCGCCAGCAGCTTGAGTTTGAAGGGAGTCGAGCAGTACTTC
TRBD2	TRBV3-1	14	TRBJ2-1	-	CASSQGLAGEEQFF	TGTGCCAGCAGCCAAGGACTAGCGGGGGAGGAGCAGTTCTTC
-	TRBV20-1	14	TRBJ2-1	-	CSASRSGAYNEQFF	TGCAGTGCTAGTCGTAGCGGAGCCTACAATGAGCAGTTCTTC
-	TRBV7-9	14	TRBJ1-6	-	CASSLSQGGSPLHF	TGTGCCAGCAGCTTATCGCAGGGCGGGTCACCCCTCCACTTT
-	TRBV19	15	TRBJ2-5	few	CASSSRRRIQETQYF	TGTGCCAGTAGTTCCAGACGGAGAATTCAAGAGACCCAGTACTTC
-	TRBV28	13	TRBJ1-5	-	CASYDSGNQPQHF	TGTGCCAGCTACGACTCAGGCAATCAGCCCCAGCATTTT
TRBD1	TRBV27	15	TRBJ1-3	-	CASSQGQNSGNTIYF	TGTGCCAGCAGCCAGGGACAGAACTCTGGAAACACCATATATTTT
-	TRBV5-6	15	TRBJ1-1	-	CASSFRGQLNTEAFF	TGTGCCAGCAGCTTTAGAGGACAGCTGAACACTGAAGCTTTCTTT